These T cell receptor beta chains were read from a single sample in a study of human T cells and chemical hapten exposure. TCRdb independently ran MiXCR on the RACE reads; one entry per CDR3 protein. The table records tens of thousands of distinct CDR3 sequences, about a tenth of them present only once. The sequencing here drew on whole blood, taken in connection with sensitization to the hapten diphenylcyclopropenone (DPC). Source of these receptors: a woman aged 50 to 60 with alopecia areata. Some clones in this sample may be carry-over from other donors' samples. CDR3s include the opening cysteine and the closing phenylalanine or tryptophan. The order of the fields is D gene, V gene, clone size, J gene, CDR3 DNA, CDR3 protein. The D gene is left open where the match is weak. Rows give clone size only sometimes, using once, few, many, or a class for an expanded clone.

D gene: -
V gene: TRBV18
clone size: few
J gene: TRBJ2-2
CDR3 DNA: TGTGCCAGCTCACCACTTTTTGGTGCGAACACCGGGGAGCTGTTTTTT
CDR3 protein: CASSPLFGANTGELFF

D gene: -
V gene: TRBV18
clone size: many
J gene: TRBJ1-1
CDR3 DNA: TGTGCCAGCTCACCACCGCAGGGCACTGAAGCTTTCTTT
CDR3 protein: CASSPPQGTEAFF

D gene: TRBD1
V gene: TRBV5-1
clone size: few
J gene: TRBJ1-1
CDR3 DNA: TGCGCCAGCAGCTTGGTGGTGACAGGGGTTGCGGGCACTGAAGCTTTCTTT
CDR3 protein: CASSLVVTGVAGTEAFF

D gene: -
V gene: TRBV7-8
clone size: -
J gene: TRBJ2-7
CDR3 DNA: TGTGCCAGCAGCTCATTTACAGGGACCTACGAGCAGTACTTC
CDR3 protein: CASSSFTGTYEQYF

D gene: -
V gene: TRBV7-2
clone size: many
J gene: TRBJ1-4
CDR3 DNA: TGTGCCAGCAGCGCGGCGCCTAATGAAGAAAAACTGTTTTTT
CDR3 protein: CASSAAPNEEKLFF

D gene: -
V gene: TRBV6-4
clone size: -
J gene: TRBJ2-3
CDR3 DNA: TGTGCCAGCAGTGACTGCGACGGGGGCCCAATGAGCACAGATACGCAGTATTTT
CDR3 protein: CASSDCDGGPMSTDTQYF

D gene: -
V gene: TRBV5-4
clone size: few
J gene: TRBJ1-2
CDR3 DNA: TGTGCCAGCAGCTTTCCATCGGGGGGTATAGGAGGCTACACCTTC
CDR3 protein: CASSFPSGGIGGYTF

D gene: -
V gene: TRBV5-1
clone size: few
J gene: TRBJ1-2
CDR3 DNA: TGCGCCAGCAGCTTGGAGTCTGGGGTGGCTGGCTACACCTTC
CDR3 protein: CASSLESGVAGYTF

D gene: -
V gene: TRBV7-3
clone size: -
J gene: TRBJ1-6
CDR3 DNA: TGTGCCAGCAGCCGGGGATCTAATTCACCCCTCCACTTT
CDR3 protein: CASSRGSNSPLHF

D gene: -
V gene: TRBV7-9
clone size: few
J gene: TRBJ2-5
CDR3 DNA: TGTGCCAGCAGCTTAGTCACGGGGCGAAGACAAGAGACCCAGTACTTC
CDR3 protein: CASSLVTGRRQETQYF

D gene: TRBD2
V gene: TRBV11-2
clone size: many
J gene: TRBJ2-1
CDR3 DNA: TGTGCCAGCAGCTTATCTCTACTAGCGGGCCGGAACAATGAGCAGTTCTTC
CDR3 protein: CASSLSLLAGRNNEQFF

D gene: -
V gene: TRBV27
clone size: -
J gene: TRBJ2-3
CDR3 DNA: TGTGCCAGCTCTAGGGAATGGGGCACAGATACGCAGTATTTT
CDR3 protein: CASSREWGTDTQYF

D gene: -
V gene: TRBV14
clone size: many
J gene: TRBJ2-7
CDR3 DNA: TGTGCCAGCAGCCAAGATCACATCAACGAGCAGTACTTC
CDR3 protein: CASSQDHINEQYF

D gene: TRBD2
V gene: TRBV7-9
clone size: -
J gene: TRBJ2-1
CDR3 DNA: TGTGCCAGCAGCCTGACGGCGGGAGGTTCGAATGAGCAGTTCTTC
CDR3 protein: CASSLTAGGSNEQFF

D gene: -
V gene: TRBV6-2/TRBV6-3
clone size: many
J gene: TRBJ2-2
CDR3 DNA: TGTGCCAGCAGTTACTCGTCCGGCGGGGCGAACACCGGGGAGCTGTTTTTT
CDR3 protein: CASSYSSGGANTGELFF

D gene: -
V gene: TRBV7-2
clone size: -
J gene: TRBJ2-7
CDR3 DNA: TGTGCCAGCAGTATAGACACCTTAGTATCCTACGAGCAGTACTTC
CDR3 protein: CASSIDTLVSYEQYF

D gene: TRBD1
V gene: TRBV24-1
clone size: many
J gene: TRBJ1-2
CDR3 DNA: TGTGCCACCAGTGATGCAACCGGGACAGGGTTCGGCTACACCTTC
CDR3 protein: CATSDATGTGFGYTF